This T cell receptor (beta chain) emerged from a study of cytomegalovirus exposure and HLA in healthy donors listed by TCRdb under 2017. Study-wide context: In an earlier analysis of fewer than 750 of the donors, about 270 Gb of sequence data and some 120 million unique TCR beta sequences from roughly 180 million T cells were reported. An early release that covered around 590 HLA-typed donors contained about 300 gigabases of sequencing data and tens of millions of unique TCR sequences. The genetic ancestry cluster associated with self-reported Caucasian donors included about 84% of the roughly 380 genotyped donors. The aim of the study was to test whether cataloging public T cell receptors could identify signatures of past pathogen exposure. The study used immunosequencing to profile the T cell repertoires of about 670 subjects and linked those repertoires to cytomegalovirus serostatus. Besides the first cohort of around 670 subjects, a separate validation cohort made up of over 100 different subjects was used. To predict cytomegalovirus infection status, the study combined high-throughput TCR immunosequencing, statistical association of individual TCRs with disease status, and machine learning. A later analysis re-analyzed previously published TCR beta repertoires from 666 donors and added high-resolution HLA genotyping to study TCR occurrence patterns. Rather than drawing on any new phenotypic data, the later analysis identified candidate immune exposures from TCR beta sequences and the way those sequences occurred across donors. To decide whether each TCR beta V gene segment behaved as functional or pseudogenic, an earlier analysis of 587 of the donors relied on high-throughput TCR beta sequencing. Alongside the repertoire data, information on donor age, sex, ethnicity and CMV serostatus was compiled. A later genetic analysis used genome-wide SNP genotypes for about 65% of the 666 donors, treating that subset as a discovery cohort. All discovery cohort repertoires had been generated on a single sequencing platform. HLA typing covered class I and class II loci at four-digit resolution. The number of donors typed differed by locus, with roughly 629-640 for A, B, C, DRB1 and DQB1, approximately 500 for DQA1, nearly 610 for DPA1, and around 450 for DPB1. Four or five DR-DQ haplotypes were handled as single units for association and clustering because linkage in the cohort was strong. Among around 400 genotyped donors of the cohort, an average of around 250,000 unique TCR beta nucleotide sequences was sequenced per donor, of which about 20% were non-productive.

Notes on this clone: Its antigen remains undetermined. The sample holds no much larger clone one base away, and base qualities are not on file.

Looking up the germline V gene yields CDR1 SGDLS and CDR2 YYNGEE. The CDR3 measures 16 amino acids from cysteine to phenylalanine. Kept here is only the CDR3 DNA, which spans 48 bases and is read in frame from base 1. V drops 5 bases and J drops 6 bases, leaving 23 bases in between. The method was the immunoSEQ multiplex PCR assay. For the multiplex PCR, a mixture combining 60 forward primers for TCR Vbeta segments and 13 reverse primers for TCR Jbeta segments was used. The CDR3 region of rearranged TCR beta genes was amplified from genomic DNA with a multiplex PCR assay. The Illumina HiSeq System was used to sequence the amplified TCR beta libraries as 87-base-pair reads. The published analysis was carried out like this. A later analysis tallied 75 million to 95 million unique TCR beta chains across the 650 to 750 repertoires, and around 12 million of those chains were shared by two or more donors. Raw reads were error-corrected and collapsed into unique sequences with a nearest-neighbor algorithm that merged closely related sequences to remove PCR and sequencing errors. CDR3 sequences were aligned to IMGT reference sequences to assign V, D and J gene segments. For a sequence to be retained, at least a six-nucleotide match to both a V gene segment and a J gene segment was required. Rearrangements were classified as productive when the CDR3 lacked stop codons and remained in frame with V and J, and all other rearrangements were classified as non-productive. Following IMGT convention, CDR3 was defined as the stretch from the second conserved V-encoded cysteine up to the conserved J-encoded phenylalanine. In an earlier analysis of 550 to 650 of the donors, sequences lacking an unambiguous match to a single V gene segment were excluded. In an earlier analysis of 500 to 750 of the donors, V segments were called functional above 56.7% productive rearrangements and were called segregating when the between-donor standard deviation exceeded 5%. A statistical classification framework was built for diagnosing cytomegalovirus status from the catalog of TCR beta chain sequences. In a later analysis, V and J genes were assigned by comparing TCR nucleotide sequences against IMGT/GENE-DB human TR gene sequences. Using the TCRdist pipeline, a later analysis assigned CDR3 sequences along with most-parsimonious VDJ recombination scenarios. In a later analysis, each TCR beta chain was defined by its CDR3 amino acid sequence together with its V-gene family, and reads without a unique V-gene family were excluded. In a later analysis, fewer than 600 highly shared, low-generation-probability nucleotide sequences were removed to address suspected cross-contamination and a sequencing artifact. In a later analysis, a clonal expansion index was calculated for each public chain from normalized within-repertoire ranks of inferred template counts. In a later analysis, generation probabilities were computed using a VDJ recombination model fitted to out-of-frame rearrangements, and the results were checked against IGoR. In a later analysis, hypergeometric tests were used to score TCR-TCR, TCR-HLA and TCR-CMV co-occurrence, with a repertoire-size bias correction applied to TCR pairs. A later analysis estimated false discovery rates by permuting HLA or CMV assignments 20 times. In a later analysis, co-occurring TCRs were grouped with DBSCAN, and TCRdist sequence similarity was added when clustering was performed within HLA-allele-positive subsets. Repertoires with fewer than 30,000 or more than 120,000 public chains were left out of co-occurrence clustering, as were about 5 repertoires with anomalous nucleotide sharing. TCRdb holds this immuneACCESS table with in-frame rearrangements only. Some clones are missing; in checked studies, unresolved V genes explain under half, and the rest has no known cause. Clone size and the V and J calls come from that table; the DNA yielded D and trimming. Here the sample has about 110,000 clones; roughly 80% occur a single time. Roughly 1.3% of the sample is in the top ten clones.

The cohort was made up of approximately 670 healthy bone marrow donors. At the time of sampling, every cohort member was nominally healthy, though immune exposures that went unrecorded were likely present. The donor was CMV seronegative and was included in the group of a few hundred seronegative cohort members. A peripheral blood sample was collected from each donor, and TCR beta sequencing was performed on peripheral blood mononuclear cells. Genomic DNA extraction from the blood cell samples was performed with the Qiagen DNeasy Blood Extraction Kit. The paper's findings and limits, for the study overall: Broadly in line with IMGT annotations, most TCR beta V segments showed up in productive rearrangements about 90% or about 30% of the time in an earlier analysis of 450 to 600 of the donors. A further reported finding was that TCR beta sequences accurately predicted the HLA-A and HLA-B alleles for most subjects in the first cohort. In a later analysis, TCR association rates were found to vary across HLA loci, with the most associated TCRs seen for DRB1 alleles and the fewest for HLA-C alleles. Correlated functional status among segregating V segments might be attributable to linkage disequilibrium, but an unknown experimental factor could not be ruled out. It was suggested by the authors that the approach could potentially be generalized to other disease states and immunological phenotypes. A later analysis found that HLA-associated TCR beta chains were more clonally expanded and had lower generation probabilities than equally common non-associated chains. A later analysis associated around 16,000 TCR beta sequences with specific HLA alleles at a false discovery rate of 0.05. Presence/absence analyses assumed roughly uniform sequencing depth across donors, an assumption that may not hold. Most CMV-associated TCR beta chains appeared to be HLA-restricted in a later analysis, and the HLA associations seemed to be driven largely by CMV exposure. The classifier was reported to diagnose cytomegalovirus status with high specificity and sensitivity in both the original and validation cohorts. Because the 87-base-pair reads could not distinguish some IMGT-functional V segments, including TRBV6-2 and TRBV6-3, those segments were excluded. Compared with the roughly 720-donor mean, donors in an Asian-associated ancestry cluster had fewer N-insertions in productive TCRs, according to a later genetic analysis. In vitro tests confirmed that a few of the cytomegalovirus-associated TCR beta chains recognize cytomegalovirus antigens. The sequencing pipeline was judged likely to have produced a cluster of highly shared sequence variants as a technical artifact. Because counts were too low, seventeen rarely observed V segments, including chromosome 9 orphons, were excluded from the earlier analysis of roughly 580 of the donors. Because HLA typing was missing for some donors at each locus, association tests included only the typed subset. Most TCR sequences were observed very rarely across donors, whereas some public TCRs were present in many individuals. In a later genetic analysis, a missense DCLRE1C variant was associated with V-gene and J-gene trimming of TCR beta chains, and the association was replicated in an independent cohort. Strong co-occurrence of HLA alleles, especially DR and DQ, made assigning TCR associations to individual alleles difficult. The only immune exposure information available for the cohort was CMV serostatus. The study gave a list of about 150 TCR beta chains associated with cytomegalovirus. A later analysis reported that several top co-occurrence clusters appeared linked to parvovirus B19, influenza, CMV and Epstein-Barr virus. In this cohort, only TCR beta chains were sequenced, and detectable features were limited by the absence of alpha or paired-chain data.

The source of this sequence is a woman under 40 in good health and CMV-seronegative. The chain is assembled from TRBV9 and TRBJ2-5; perhaps TRBD1 is the D gene, with 7 bases matching. Sequenced sample: PBMCs. The CDR3: CASSQTGTPGGQTQYF. The DNA sequence is TGTGCCAGCAGTCAGACAGGGACTCCCGGCGGGCAGACCCAGTACTTC.